This T cell receptor beta chain emerged from a study of tumor and adjacent non-tumor tissue in lung cancer. Notes on the study in general: Compared with tumor, normal lung showed significantly lower TCR diversity.

The count of this clonotype is one. The antigen is not known. The junction and the germline gene differ at one end; a read error may be behind it. The template was RNA from unsorted bulk tissue. Donors were chemotherapy-naive, newly diagnosed lung cancer surgical patients in China, August–November 2014. A modified ARM-PCR protocol with three rounds of nested PCR amplified TCRbeta. Using its own MiXCR run on the multiplex PCR reads, TCRdb lists one record per CDR3 protein. The data hold 65,000 to 80,000 distinct CDR3 sequences, with around 73% observed a single time. This clonotype was obtained from a man between 60 and 75 years old with non-small cell lung cancer. The specimen sequenced was lung tumor tissue.

This CDR3 reads CASRPTWESNQLQHF. The CDR3 DNA reads as TGTGCCAGCCGCCCGACCTGGGAGAGCAATCAGCTCCAGCATTTT. This chain uses TRBV6-1 with TRBJ1-5, with no clear D. Germline V gene lookup returns CDR1 MNHNS and CDR2 SASEGT. The CDR3 has 15 residues.